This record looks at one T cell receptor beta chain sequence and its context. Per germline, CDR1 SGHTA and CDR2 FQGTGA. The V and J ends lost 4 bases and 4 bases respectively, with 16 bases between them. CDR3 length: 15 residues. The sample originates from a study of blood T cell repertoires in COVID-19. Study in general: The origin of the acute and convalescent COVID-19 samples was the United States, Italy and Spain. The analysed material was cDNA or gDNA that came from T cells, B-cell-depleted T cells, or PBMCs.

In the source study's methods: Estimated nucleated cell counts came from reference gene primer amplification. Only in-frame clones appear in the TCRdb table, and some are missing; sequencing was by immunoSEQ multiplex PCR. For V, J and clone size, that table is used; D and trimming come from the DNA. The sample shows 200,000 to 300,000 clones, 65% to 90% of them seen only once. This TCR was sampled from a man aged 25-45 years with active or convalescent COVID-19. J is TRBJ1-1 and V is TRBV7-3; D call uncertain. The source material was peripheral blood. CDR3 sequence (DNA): TGTGCCAGCAGCTCGGACGGTAACGGGGTCACTGAAGCTTTCTTT. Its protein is CASSSDGNGVTEAFF.